Listed below are T cell receptor beta chains from one sample, sequenced in a study of cytomegalovirus exposure and HLA in healthy donors. Clones were read by immunoSEQ multiplex PCR, and TCRdb kept only the in-frame ones, dropping some. The table has hundreds of thousands of clones, 75% to 80% seen once; the top ten hold roughly 1.9%. Sequences were obtained from PBMCs. The receptor set was obtained from a male donor in good health and CMV-seronegative. CDR3s include the opening cysteine and the closing phenylalanine or tryptophan. D genes are given only for firm matches. Only some rows state a clone size, as once, few, many or a class for expanded clones.

d_call: TRBD1
v_call: TRBV7-2
j_call: TRBJ1-3
clone_size: -
cdr3_nt: TGTGCCAGCAGCCCAACAGGGGGCGTTGGCTCTGGAAACACCATATATTTT
cdr3_aa: CASSPTGGVGSGNTIYF

d_call: -
v_call: TRBV18
j_call: TRBJ1-5
clone_size: once
cdr3_nt: TGTGCCAGCTCAACAGACAGGAGCAATCAGCCCCAGCATTTT
cdr3_aa: CASSTDRSNQPQHF

d_call: TRBD2
v_call: TRBV9
j_call: TRBJ2-1
clone_size: -
cdr3_nt: TGTGCCAGCAGCACGCTAGCGGGGGGTGGCAATGAGCAGTTCTTC
cdr3_aa: CASSTLAGGGNEQFF

d_call: -
v_call: TRBV30
j_call: TRBJ1-1
clone_size: -
cdr3_nt: TGTGCCTGGACCCTAAGGGGGGGCCGTACTGAAGCTTTCTTT
cdr3_aa: CAWTLRGGRTEAFF

d_call: TRBD1
v_call: TRBV5-1
j_call: TRBJ1-3
clone_size: -
cdr3_nt: TGCGCCAGCAGCCCAAGGGACGGAAGGGGGCTTGGAAACACCATATATTTT
cdr3_aa: CASSPRDGRGLGNTIYF

d_call: -
v_call: TRBV27
j_call: TRBJ1-2
clone_size: -
cdr3_nt: TGTGCCAGCAGTTTATCGGGCCGGTCCCCATCGGACTACTATGGCTACACCTTC
cdr3_aa: CASSLSGRSPSDYYGYTF

d_call: TRBD1
v_call: TRBV27
j_call: TRBJ2-2
clone_size: -
cdr3_nt: TGTGCCAGCAGTTTAGACGGTGTTGAAGGTGGGACAGGGTACGGGGAGCTGTTTTTT
cdr3_aa: CASSLDGVEGGTGYGELFF

d_call: -
v_call: TRBV5-4
j_call: TRBJ2-7
clone_size: few
cdr3_nt: TGTGCCAGCAGCCCCTCACCGGGTGAGCAGTACTTC
cdr3_aa: CASSPSPGEQYF

d_call: TRBD2
v_call: TRBV7-3
j_call: TRBJ2-3
clone_size: -
cdr3_nt: TGTGCCAGCAGCCATGGACTAGCGGGGACCACAGATACGCAGTATTTT
cdr3_aa: CASSHGLAGTTDTQYF

d_call: -
v_call: TRBV7-9
j_call: TRBJ2-5
clone_size: -
cdr3_nt: TGTGCCAGCAGCTTAATGAGGGCCTTTCACCAAGAGACCCAGTACTTC
cdr3_aa: CASSLMRAFHQETQYF

d_call: -
v_call: TRBV19
j_call: TRBJ1-2
clone_size: -
cdr3_nt: TGTGCCAGTAGTATGTTAGGAGAGTATGGCTACACCTTC
cdr3_aa: CASSMLGEYGYTF

d_call: TRBD2
v_call: TRBV30
j_call: TRBJ2-5
clone_size: -
cdr3_nt: TGTGCCTGGTCCTTTAGCGGGAGTGGGTTAGAGACCCAGTACTTC
cdr3_aa: CAWSFSGSGLETQYF

d_call: TRBD1
v_call: TRBV28
j_call: TRBJ2-3
clone_size: -
cdr3_nt: TGTGCCAGCAGCCTAACAGGGGGCTTTGCAGATACGCAGTATTTT
cdr3_aa: CASSLTGGFADTQYF

d_call: -
v_call: TRBV21-1
j_call: TRBJ2-7
clone_size: -
cdr3_nt: TGTGCCAGCAGCCGGAGAGGCGGCTCCTACGAGCAGTACTTC
cdr3_aa: CASSRRGGSYEQYF

d_call: -
v_call: TRBV7-3
j_call: TRBJ2-5
clone_size: -
cdr3_nt: TGTGCCAGCAGGTTAGAGGCGGGACTCCCGATTTACTTC
cdr3_aa: CASRLEAGLPIYF

d_call: -
v_call: TRBV6-6
j_call: TRBJ1-5
clone_size: -
cdr3_nt: TGTGCCAGCAGCGATCGACAGGCTAGCAATCAGCCCCAGCATTTT
cdr3_aa: CASSDRQASNQPQHF

d_call: -
v_call: TRBV9
j_call: TRBJ1-1
clone_size: -
cdr3_nt: TGTGCCAGCAGCGTAGTACCGGGAAATTCTGAAGCTTTCTTT
cdr3_aa: CASSVVPGNSEAFF

d_call: -
v_call: TRBV7-3
j_call: TRBJ2-2
clone_size: -
cdr3_nt: TGTGCCAGCAGCCCATCTCCTAGCTGGGGGGTAACCGGGGAGCTGTTTTTT
cdr3_aa: CASSPSPSWGVTGELFF

d_call: -
v_call: TRBV4-3
j_call: TRBJ2-5
clone_size: -
cdr3_nt: TGCGCCAGCAGCCAAGAGCCCAGGGGCCAAGAGACCCAGTACTTC
cdr3_aa: CASSQEPRGQETQYF

d_call: -
v_call: TRBV19
j_call: TRBJ2-7
clone_size: -
cdr3_nt: TGTGCCAGTAGTGCCCGGGACGGGGGCTACGAGCAGTACTTC
cdr3_aa: CASSARDGGYEQYF

d_call: -
v_call: TRBV7-9
j_call: TRBJ1-4
clone_size: -
cdr3_nt: TGTGCCAGCAGCTCCACGGGTAATCTGGGTGAAAAACTGTTTTTT
cdr3_aa: CASSSTGNLGEKLFF

d_call: -
v_call: TRBV6-5
j_call: TRBJ2-5
clone_size: once
cdr3_nt: TGTGCCAGCAGCCAGGAGAGGGGGTCAGAGACCCAGTACTTC
cdr3_aa: CASSQERGSETQYF

d_call: -
v_call: TRBV19
j_call: TRBJ1-1
clone_size: -
cdr3_nt: TGTGCCAGTAGACGGACAGCTATGAACACTGAAGCTTTCTTT
cdr3_aa: CASRRTAMNTEAFF

d_call: -
v_call: TRBV27
j_call: TRBJ1-2
clone_size: -
cdr3_nt: TGTGCCAGCAGTCGGGCGGGGATCTATGGCTACACCTTC
cdr3_aa: CASSRAGIYGYTF

d_call: TRBD1
v_call: TRBV4-1
j_call: TRBJ1-1
clone_size: few
cdr3_nt: TGCGCCAGCAGCCAGGGACAGGGGGCAGGGAACACTGAAGCTTTCTTT
cdr3_aa: CASSQGQGAGNTEAFF

d_call: TRBD1
v_call: TRBV6-5
j_call: TRBJ2-7
clone_size: -
cdr3_nt: TGTGCCAGCAGTTACCAGGCCGGGACAGGGGGCTCCGAGCAGTACTTC
cdr3_aa: CASSYQAGTGGSEQYF

d_call: -
v_call: TRBV5-4
j_call: TRBJ1-2
clone_size: -
cdr3_nt: TGTGCCAGCAGCTTGGATGTAGAGCGGGGCTACACCTTC
cdr3_aa: CASSLDVERGYTF

d_call: -
v_call: TRBV10-3
j_call: TRBJ1-1
clone_size: -
cdr3_nt: TGTGCCATCAGTGAGTCCGGCGGCGCGAACACTGAAGCTTTCTTT
cdr3_aa: CAISESGGANTEAFF

d_call: TRBD2
v_call: TRBV28
j_call: TRBJ2-4
clone_size: -
cdr3_nt: TGTGCCAGCGCGCCGGGACTACCCAAAAACATTCAGTACTTC
cdr3_aa: CASAPGLPKNIQYF

d_call: -
v_call: TRBV9
j_call: TRBJ1-2
clone_size: -
cdr3_nt: TGTGCCAGCAGCGAGGGACTCTATGGCTACACCTTC
cdr3_aa: CASSEGLYGYTF

d_call: -
v_call: TRBV5-8
j_call: TRBJ1-2
clone_size: -
cdr3_nt: TGTGCCAGCAGCTTTGACAGAAATTATGGCTACACCTTC
cdr3_aa: CASSFDRNYGYTF

d_call: -
v_call: TRBV19
j_call: TRBJ2-5
clone_size: once
cdr3_nt: TGTGCCAGTAGTATGTCAGTCCAAGAGACCCAGTACTTC
cdr3_aa: CASSMSVQETQYF

d_call: TRBD2
v_call: TRBV5-8
j_call: TRBJ2-7
clone_size: -
cdr3_nt: TGTGCCAGCAGCTTTTTTCGGGGGACTAGCGGAGACACCCGCGAGCAGTACTTC
cdr3_aa: CASSFFRGTSGDTREQYF

d_call: -
v_call: TRBV7-3
j_call: TRBJ2-3
clone_size: -
cdr3_nt: TGTGCCAGCAGCTTAACGTACAGAGATACGCAGTATTTT
cdr3_aa: CASSLTYRDTQYF

d_call: TRBD1
v_call: TRBV18
j_call: TRBJ2-7
clone_size: -
cdr3_nt: TGTGCCAGCTCACCTCCGGGACAGGGGGCCTACGAGCAGTACTTC
cdr3_aa: CASSPPGQGAYEQYF

d_call: -
v_call: TRBV14
j_call: TRBJ2-2
clone_size: few
cdr3_nt: TGTGCCAGCAGCCAAGATAGAAACAGGGTGGGAACCGGGGAGCTGTTTTTT
cdr3_aa: CASSQDRNRVGTGELFF

d_call: -
v_call: TRBV11-2
j_call: TRBJ2-7
clone_size: few
cdr3_nt: TGTGCCAGCAGCTTAGAAACAGGTTCCTACGAGCAGTACTTC
cdr3_aa: CASSLETGSYEQYF